One and the same sample provided the 27 T cell receptor beta chains below, sequenced in a study of patients and donors after allogeneic stem cell transplantation (dated by TCRdb to the early 2020s). Libraries were made using RT-PCR. TCRdb lists the instrument as NextSeq 550. The raw public reads went through TCRdb reprocessing: fastp at Q25, MiXCR clone calling, in-frame beta chains kept. Identical CDR3 protein sequences are pooled into one entry, listed with their most common genes and DNA. Recorded for this sample are about 40,000 distinct CDR3 sequences; about 30% of them occurred a single time. Of the sample, roughly 70% is held by the ten largest clones. Material for sequencing was blood, either unsorted or a sorted T cell fraction (not recorded which). All receptors derive from a human donor who was either an allogeneic HSCT recipient or a stem cell or donor lymphocyte infusion donor (not recorded which). It is not recorded whose cells these are; they may come from a transplant donor.

This clonotype was detected only a few times. The gene calls are TRBV11-1 and TRBJ2-1; unclear D gene. Germline V lookup: CDR1 SGHAT, CDR2 FQDESV (reference sequence). Trimming took 8 bases from V and 5 from J, leaving 4 bases between them. This CDR3 region has 10 residues. Here the CDR3 DNA reads TGTGCCAGCCTCAACAATGAGCAGTTCTTC. Protein sequence: CASLNNEQFF.

This clonotype was observed at least ten times. CDR3 nucleotides: TGTGCCAGCAGCTTAATGAACACTGAAGCTTTCTTT. Translated: CASSLMNTEAFF. This chain joins TRBV7-6 and TRBJ1-1; D is undetermined. The V end was cut by 2 bases, the J end by 0 bases, with 1 base between. The CDR3 covers 12 residues. Germline V gene data show CDR1 as SGHVS and CDR2 as FNYEAQ.

The rearrangement uses TRBV20-1 and TRBJ2-2, with D possibly being TRBD2 (6 bases). The V gene lost 6 bases and the J gene lost 0 bases, with 14 bases spanning the gap. CDR3 length equals 15 residues. CDR1 and CDR2 from the germline V gene are DFQATT and SNEGSKA (reference sequence). The CDR3 sequence: CSALVEGANTGELFF. In DNA, the CDR3 is TGCAGTGCCCTGGTGGAGGGAGCGAACACCGGGGAGCTGTTTTTT.

This sequence joins TRBV10-3 and TRBJ2-2; 14 bases agree with TRBD2. Germline V lookup: CDR1 ENHRY, CDR2 SYGVKD. The CDR3 covers 19 residues. V was clipped by 5 bases and J by 5 bases; unmatched bases: 13. Here the CDR3 reads CAISNHTGTSGRRTGELFF. CDR3 nucleotides: TGTGCCATCAGTAACCACACAGGGACTAGCGGGAGACGTACCGGGGAGCTGTTTTTT.

The V gene is TRBV9, the J gene TRBJ2-2; no reliable D call. Germline values: CDR1 SGDLS, CDR2 YYNGEE. The CDR3 totals 13 residues. V was trimmed by 0 bases and J by 7 bases, leaving 7 bases between them. The DNA for the CDR3 is TGTGCCAGCAGCGTAGACGGAGACGGGGAGCTGTTTTTT. Residues: CASSVDGDGELFF.

This clonotype was observed a handful of times. The rearrangement uses TRBV24-1 and TRBJ2-1, with a tentative D call TRBD1 (6 bases). Trimming left V 4 bases short and J 3 bases short, with 9 bases between. Germline CDR1 KGHDR, CDR2 SFDVKD. The CDR3 extends over 14 amino acids. CDR3 protein: CATSETGFYNEQFF. CDR3 coding DNA: TGTGCCACCAGTGAAACAGGGTTCTACAATGAGCAGTTCTTC.

The chain recombines TRBV12-3 or TRBV12-4 with TRBJ2-1; 11 bases are a match to TRBD1. The J segment lost 3 bases and the V segment lost 6 bases, leaving 13 bases of the junction unmatched. The length of the CDR3 is 18 residues. In DNA, the CDR3 is TGTGCCAGCAGCCGGACAGGGGGCGACAGCCGCTACTACAATGAGCAGTTCTTC. Protein: CASSRTGGDSRYYNEQFF.

The V call is TRBV20-1, the J call TRBJ1-5; D uncertain. Trimming cost V 0 bases and J 5 bases, with 11 bases left between them. The germline V gene encodes CDR1 DFQATT and CDR2 SNEGSKA (reference sequence). The CDR3 has 14 amino acids. The CDR3 DNA reads as TGCAGTGCTAGAGATCAAACAGTCTATCAGCCCCAGCATTTT. Its translation is CSARDQTVYQPQHF.

The chain has TRBV12-3 or TRBV12-4 and TRBJ2-5, with unresolved D. The CDR3 contains 14 residues. V was cut by 1 base and J by 3 bases, with 9 bases left in between. The CDR3 sequence is CASSLGRNEETQYF. In DNA, the CDR3 is TGTGCCAGCAGTTTAGGCCGCAATGAAGAGACCCAGTACTTC.

This clonotype appeared a single time. The chain has TRBV9 and TRBJ2-5; TRBD1 aligns across 9 bases. The CDR3 sequence is 15 residues long. V was pared by 4 bases and J by 5 bases, with 9 bases of the junction left unmatched. Germline V gene lookup returns CDR1 SGDLS and CDR2 YYNGEE. CDR3 sequence: CASSFSTGGVETQYF. The DNA of the CDR3 is TGTGCCAGCAGCTTCAGTACAGGGGGCGTTGAGACCCAGTACTTC.

In DNA, the CDR3 is TGTGCCAGCAGTACCGGGAGGAATGAGCAGTTCTTC. Translation: CASSTGRNEQFF. The chain carries TRBV27 and TRBJ2-1, with 7 bases matching TRBD2. Per germline, CDR1 MNHEY and CDR2 SMNVEV (reference sequence). The CDR3 sequence is 12 residues long. V was pared by 5 bases and J by 7 bases, with 2 bases of the junction left unmatched.

The chain is built from TRBV4-1 and TRBJ1-1; 10 nucleotides match TRBD1. Germline V lookup: CDR1 MGHRA, CDR2 YSYEKL. The CDR3 runs 15 residues. The V and J ends lost 4 bases and 5 bases, in that order; junction bases with no gene match: 7. The CDR3 sequence is CASSPADRGGTEAFF. The DNA for the CDR3 is TGCGCCAGCAGCCCCGCGGACAGGGGGGGGACTGAAGCTTTCTTT.

CDR3 in DNA: TGCAGTGCTAGTTCCGGGGGGTCTGGACAGCCCCAGCATTTT. Translation: CSASSGGSGQPQHF. The rearrangement links TRBV20-1 to TRBJ1-5; D is possibly TRBD1 (5 bases). The V and J ends lost 3 bases and 7 bases respectively, with 16 bases between them. In germline, CDR1 is DFQATT, CDR2 SNEGSKA (reference sequence). CDR3 length: 14 amino acids.

The chain uses TRBV10-3 and TRBJ2-1; D perhaps matches TRBD1 (6 bases). The germline CDR1 and CDR2 sequences are ENHRY and SYGVKD. There are 14 residues in the CDR3. The germline V and J ends were trimmed by 7 bases and 8 bases, with 18 bases remaining between them. The chain's CDR3 is CAINSGTQGHEQFF. The CDR3 DNA reads TGTGCCATCAATTCCGGGACCCAGGGGCATGAGCAGTTCTTC.

CDR3 DNA sequence: TGTGCCAGCAGCTTAGGACCCGGGTCCAAAAACATTCAGTACTTC. Protein: CASSLGPGSKNIQYF. This chain links TRBV7-6 with TRBJ2-4; D unclear. Trimming cost V 1 base and J 2 bases, with 9 bases left between them. Looked up from germline, CDR1 is SGHVS and CDR2 is FNYEAQ. This CDR3 is 15 amino acids long.

The V gene is TRBV4-3, the J gene TRBJ1-6, with a tentative D call TRBD1 (5 bases). The CDR3 runs 16 residues. Per germline, CDR1 LGHNA and CDR2 YSLEER. The ends were cut back, 1 base at V and 4 bases at J, with 11 bases in the middle. In DNA, the CDR3 is TGCGCCAGCAGCCAAGGGGGGATTGGGTATAATTCACCCCTCCACTTT. Protein product: CASSQGGIGYNSPLHF.

The chain uses TRBV12-3 or TRBV12-4 and TRBJ2-6; 7 bases map to TRBD1. This CDR3 contains 20 residues. V was clipped by 7 bases and J by 0 bases; unmatched bases: 18. This CDR3 reads CASTLGGYRGPYSGANVLTF. The CDR3 DNA reads as TGTGCCAGCACTCTTGGGGGTTACAGGGGACCCTACTCTGGGGCCAACGTCCTGACTTTC.

The chain recombines TRBV5-1 with TRBJ2-5; TRBD2 is a possible D gene (6 bases). The CDR3 is made up of 14 amino acids. The V and J ends lost 5 bases and 4 bases respectively, with 15 bases between them. The germline gives CDR1 SGHRS, CDR2 YFSETQ. CDR3 nucleotide sequence: TGCGCCAGCAGGCGGGCTAGCGTGGTAGAGACCCAGTACTTC. Translated: CASRRASVVETQYF.

This chain joins TRBV4-3 and TRBJ2-1; TRBD2 might be the D (5 bases). CDR1 and CDR2 (germline): LGHNA, YSLEER. This CDR3 is 14 amino acids long. The germline V and J ends were trimmed by 4 bases and 8 bases, with 15 bases remaining between them. The CDR3 protein is CASSRQLEADEQFF. CDR3 sequence (DNA): TGCGCCAGCAGCCGACAACTAGAAGCGGATGAGCAGTTCTTC.

The CDR3 here is CASSARGEMTEAFF. In nucleotides, the CDR3 is TGCGCCAGCAGCGCAAGGGGGGAGATGACTGAAGCTTTCTTT. The chain uses TRBV5-1 and TRBJ1-1; D is possibly TRBD1 (6 bases). CDR1 is SGHRS, CDR2 YFSETQ, per germline. There are 14 residues in the CDR3. V lost 4 bases, J lost 5 bases, and 15 bases lay in between.

This clonotype was counted ten times or more. No DNA is shown, since the ends of the CDR3 on it are uncertain; the CDR3 is the one TCRdb lists. This chain links TRBV12-3 or TRBV12-4 with TRBJ2-7. The CDR3 numbers 13 amino acids, ends counted. The CDR3 is CASSYILEYEQYF.

V and J are TRBV27 and TRBJ2-7; D might be TRBD2 (6 bases). Between the trimmed V and J ends, which lost 4 bases and 6 bases, there was a span of 22 bases. CDR1 is MNHEY and CDR2 is SMNVEV in the germline V gene (reference sequence). The CDR3 sequence is 16 residues long. CDR3 loop: CASSSPKGGTRSEQYF. The CDR3 DNA reads as TGTGCCAGCAGTTCCCCCAAGGGCGGGACCAGGAGCGAGCAGTACTTC.

This clonotype was seen only a few times. J is TRBJ1-6 and V is TRBV7-6, with TRBD1 identical over 9 bases. Per germline, CDR1 SGHVS and CDR2 FNYEAQ. CDR3 size: 17 residues. V lost 5 bases to trimming and J lost 8 bases; unmatched junction nucleotides: 13. CDR3 nucleotides: TGTGCCAGCAGCCCTATGGGACAGGGAACCTCGTATTCACCCCTCCACTTT. This gives the protein CASSPMGQGTSYSPLHF.

The chain joins TRBV7-2 to TRBJ1-6; D is unclear. Trimming pared 1 base from V and 9 bases from J, leaving 10 bases between. CDR1 and CDR2 from the germline V gene are SGHTA and FQGNSA. The CDR3 contains 14 residues. The CDR3 region has the DNA TGTGCCAGCAGCTTAGTTGATCTAGGTTCACCCCTCCACTTT. Protein product: CASSLVDLGSPLHF.

This clonotype was seen many times. The chain has TRBV20-1 and TRBJ1-1, with D possibly matching TRBD1 (5 bases). This CDR3 contains 15 residues. V was clipped by 3 bases and J by 0 bases, with 14 bases between them. Germline V gene sequence: CDR1 DFQATT, CDR2 SNEGSKA (reference sequence). The CDR3: CSARGVRALNTEAFF. CDR3 sequence (DNA): TGCAGTGCTAGGGGGGTCAGGGCCTTGAACACTGAAGCTTTCTTT.

The chain carries TRBV27 and TRBJ1-1; D is unresolved. The CDR3 covers 13 residues. Germline lookup yields CDR1 MNHEY and CDR2 SMNVEV (reference sequence). V was shortened by 3 bases and J by 1 base, with 6 bases between the two germline ends. The CDR3, as DNA: TGTGCCAGCAGTTTGGTCCCGAACACTGAAGCTTTCTTT. This translates into CASSLVPNTEAFF.

In this sample, this clonotype turned up a few times. This chain uses TRBV28 with TRBJ2-7; 8 positions match TRBD1. Germline trimming cut 5 bases from V and 4 bases from J; bases unmatched to any gene: 7. Germline CDR1 MDHEN, CDR2 SYDVKM. The CDR3 loop spans 14 amino acids. This CDR3 reads CASSGQGIIYEQYF. The CDR3 region has the DNA TGTGCCAGCAGTGGACAGGGTATTATATACGAGCAGTACTTC.